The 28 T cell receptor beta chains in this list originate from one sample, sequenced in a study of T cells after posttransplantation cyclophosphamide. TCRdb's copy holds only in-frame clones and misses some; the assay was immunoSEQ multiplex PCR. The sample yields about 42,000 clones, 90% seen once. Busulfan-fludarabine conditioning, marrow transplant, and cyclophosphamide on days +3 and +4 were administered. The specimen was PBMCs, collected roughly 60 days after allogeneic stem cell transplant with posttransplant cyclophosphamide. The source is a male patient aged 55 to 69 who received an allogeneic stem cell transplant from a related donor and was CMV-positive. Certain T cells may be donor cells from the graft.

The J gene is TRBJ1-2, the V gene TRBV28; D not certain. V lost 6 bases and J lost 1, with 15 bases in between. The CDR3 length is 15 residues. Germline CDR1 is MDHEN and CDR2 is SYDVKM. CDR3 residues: CASRYPPGYNYGYTF. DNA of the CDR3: TGTGCCAGCAGGTATCCCCCGGGATATAACTATGGCTACACCTTC.

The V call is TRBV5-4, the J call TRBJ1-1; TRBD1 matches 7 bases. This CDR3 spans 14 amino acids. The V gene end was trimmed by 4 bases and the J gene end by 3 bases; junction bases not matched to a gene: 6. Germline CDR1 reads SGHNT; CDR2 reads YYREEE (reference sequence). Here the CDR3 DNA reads TGTGCCAGCAGCGACCGACAGGGACACACTGAAGCTTTCTTT. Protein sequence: CASSDRQGHTEAFF. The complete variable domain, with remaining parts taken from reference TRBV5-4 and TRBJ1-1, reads ETGVTQSPTHLIKTRGQQVTLRCSSQSGHNTVSWYQQALGQGPQFIFQYYREEENGRGNFPPRFSGLQFPNYSSELNVNALELDDSALYLCASSDRQGHTEAFFGQGTRLTVV.

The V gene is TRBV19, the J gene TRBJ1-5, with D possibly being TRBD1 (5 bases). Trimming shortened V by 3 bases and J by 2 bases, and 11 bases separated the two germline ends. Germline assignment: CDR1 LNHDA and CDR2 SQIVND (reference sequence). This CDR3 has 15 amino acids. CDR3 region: CASSIRRGGNQPQHF. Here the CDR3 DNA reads TGTGCCAGTAGTATTAGGAGGGGCGGCAATCAGCCCCAGCATTTT.

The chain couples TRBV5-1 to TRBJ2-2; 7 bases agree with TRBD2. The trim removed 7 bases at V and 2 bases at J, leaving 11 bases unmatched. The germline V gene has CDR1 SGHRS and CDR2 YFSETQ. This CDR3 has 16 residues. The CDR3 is CASGPGGALNTGELFF. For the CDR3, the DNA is TGCGCCAGCGGGCCGGGGGGTGCCCTTAACACCGGGGAGCTGTTTTTT.

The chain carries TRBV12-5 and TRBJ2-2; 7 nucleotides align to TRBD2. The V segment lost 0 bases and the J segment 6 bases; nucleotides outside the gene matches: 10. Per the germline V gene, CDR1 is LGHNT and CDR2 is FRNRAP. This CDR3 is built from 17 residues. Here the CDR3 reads CASGLVSGTNWAGELFF. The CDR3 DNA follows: TGTGCTAGTGGTTTGGTGTCCGGGACTAATTGGGCCGGGGAGCTGTTTTTT.

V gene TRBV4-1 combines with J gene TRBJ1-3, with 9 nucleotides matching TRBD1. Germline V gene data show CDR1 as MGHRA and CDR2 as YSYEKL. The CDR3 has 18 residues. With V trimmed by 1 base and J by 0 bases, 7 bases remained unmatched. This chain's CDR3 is CASSQVQDRGGSGNTIYF. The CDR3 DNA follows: TGCGCCAGCAGCCAAGTTCAAGACAGGGGGGGCTCTGGAAACACCATATATTTT.

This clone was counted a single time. The CDR3 nucleotides read TGCAGCGTTGAACAACTAAATCAGTACACTGAAGCTTTCTTT. Protein: CSVEQLNQYTEAFF. The gene calls are TRBV29-1 and TRBJ1-1; unclear D gene. Per germline, CDR1 SQVTM and CDR2 ANQGSEA. Trimming shortened V by 2 bases and J by 3 bases, and 13 bases separated the two germline ends. The CDR3 has 14 residues.

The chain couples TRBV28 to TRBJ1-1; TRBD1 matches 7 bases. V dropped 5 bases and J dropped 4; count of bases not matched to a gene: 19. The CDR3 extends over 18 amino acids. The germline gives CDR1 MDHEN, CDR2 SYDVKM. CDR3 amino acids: CASSRPQTTGKAFTEAFF. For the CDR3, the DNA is TGTGCCAGCAGTCGTCCTCAAACGACAGGGAAGGCTTTCACTGAAGCTTTCTTT.

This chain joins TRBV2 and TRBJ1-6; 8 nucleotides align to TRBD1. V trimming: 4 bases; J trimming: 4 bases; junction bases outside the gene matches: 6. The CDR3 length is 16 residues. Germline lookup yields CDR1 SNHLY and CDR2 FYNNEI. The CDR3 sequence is CASSGAQGAYNSPLHF. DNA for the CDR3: TGTGCCAGCAGTGGGGCGCAGGGGGCGTATAATTCACCCCTCCACTTT.

CDR3 bases: TGTGCCAGCAGCTTAGAGCAATATAGCAATCAGCCCCAGCATTTT. Protein product: CASSLEQYSNQPQHF. The V and J genes are TRBV7-8 and TRBJ1-5; D is undetermined. Trimming took 1 base from V and 0 from J, leaving 7 bases between them. In germline, CDR1 is SGHVS, CDR2 FQNEAQ. CDR3 size: 15 residues.

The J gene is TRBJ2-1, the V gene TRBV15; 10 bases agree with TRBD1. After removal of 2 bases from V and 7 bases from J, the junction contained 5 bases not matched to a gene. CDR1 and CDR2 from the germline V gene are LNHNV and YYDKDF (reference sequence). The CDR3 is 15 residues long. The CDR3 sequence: CATSRSGQGGNEQFF. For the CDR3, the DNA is TGTGCCACCAGCAGATCAGGACAGGGGGGGAATGAGCAGTTCTTC. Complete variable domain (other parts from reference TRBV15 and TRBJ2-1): DAMVIQNPRYQVTQFGKPVTLSCSQTLNHNVMYWYQQKSSQAPKLLFHYYDKDFNNEADTPDNFQSRRPNTSFCFLDIRSPGLGDTAMYLCATSRSGQGGNEQFFGPGTRLTVL.

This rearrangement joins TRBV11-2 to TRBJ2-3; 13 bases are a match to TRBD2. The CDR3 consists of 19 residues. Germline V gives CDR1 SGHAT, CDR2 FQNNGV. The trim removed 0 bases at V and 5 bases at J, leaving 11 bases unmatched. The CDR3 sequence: CASSLEKRGTSGVVDTQYF. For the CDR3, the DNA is TGTGCCAGCAGCTTAGAAAAGAGGGGGACTAGCGGGGTCGTAGATACGCAGTATTTT.

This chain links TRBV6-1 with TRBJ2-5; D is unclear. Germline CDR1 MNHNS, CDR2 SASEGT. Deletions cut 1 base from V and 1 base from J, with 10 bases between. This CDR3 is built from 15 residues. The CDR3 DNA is TGTGCCAGCAGTGAAGGGCAGATTTTCCAAGAGACCCAGTACTTC. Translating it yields CASSEGQIFQETQYF.

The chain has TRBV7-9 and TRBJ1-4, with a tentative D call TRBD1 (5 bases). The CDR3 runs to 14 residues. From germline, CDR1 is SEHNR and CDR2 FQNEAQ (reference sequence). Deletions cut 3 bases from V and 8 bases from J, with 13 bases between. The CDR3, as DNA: TGTGCCAGCAGCTTCTCAGGGATTCGCGAAAAACTGTTTTTT. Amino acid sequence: CASSFSGIREKLFF.

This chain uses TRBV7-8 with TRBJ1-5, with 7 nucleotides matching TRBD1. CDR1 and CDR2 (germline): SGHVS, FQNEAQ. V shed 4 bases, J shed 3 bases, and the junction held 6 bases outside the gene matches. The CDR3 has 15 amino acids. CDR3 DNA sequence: TGTGCCAGCAGCTCGAGGGGGCCCAACAATCAGCCCCAGCATTTT. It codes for CASSSRGPNNQPQHF.

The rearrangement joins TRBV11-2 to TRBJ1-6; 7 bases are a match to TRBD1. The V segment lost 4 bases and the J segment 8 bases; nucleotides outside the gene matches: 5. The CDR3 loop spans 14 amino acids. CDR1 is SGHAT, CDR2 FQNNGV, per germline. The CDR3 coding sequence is TGTGCCAGCAGCTCTGTACAGGGGTATTCACCCCTCCACTTT. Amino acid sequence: CASSSVQGYSPLHF.

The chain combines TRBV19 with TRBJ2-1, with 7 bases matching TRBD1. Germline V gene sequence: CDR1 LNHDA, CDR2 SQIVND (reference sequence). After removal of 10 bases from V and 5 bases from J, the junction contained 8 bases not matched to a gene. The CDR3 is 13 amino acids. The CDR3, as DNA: TGTGCCACCTCAATCGGGACAGACAATGAGCAGTTCTTC. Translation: CATSIGTDNEQFF.

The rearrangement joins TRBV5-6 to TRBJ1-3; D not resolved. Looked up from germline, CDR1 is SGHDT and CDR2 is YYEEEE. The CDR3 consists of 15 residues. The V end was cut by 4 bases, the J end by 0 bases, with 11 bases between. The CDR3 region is CASSLVISSGNTIYF. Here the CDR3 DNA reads TGTGCCAGCAGCCTCGTTATTAGCTCTGGAAACACCATATATTTT.

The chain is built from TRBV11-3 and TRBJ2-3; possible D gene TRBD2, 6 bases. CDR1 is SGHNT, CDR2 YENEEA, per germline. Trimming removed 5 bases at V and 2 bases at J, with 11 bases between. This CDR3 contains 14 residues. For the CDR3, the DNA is TGTGCCAGCAGCAGTAGCGGTCCCACAGATACGCAGTATTTT. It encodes CASSSSGPTDTQYF. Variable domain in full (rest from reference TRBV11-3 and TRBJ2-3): EAGVVQSPRYKIIEKKQPVAFWCNPISGHNTLYWYLQNLGQGPELLIRYENEEAVDDSQLPKDRFSAERLKGVDSTLKIQPAELGDSAVYLCASSSSGPTDTQYFGPGTRLTVL.

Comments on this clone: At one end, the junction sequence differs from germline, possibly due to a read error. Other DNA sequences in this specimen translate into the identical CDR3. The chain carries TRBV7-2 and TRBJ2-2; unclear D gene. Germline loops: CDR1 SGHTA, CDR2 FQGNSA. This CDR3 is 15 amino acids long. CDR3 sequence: CASSLVGLSTGELFF. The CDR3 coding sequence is TGTGCCAGCAGCTTGGTGGGCTTGAGCACCGGAGAGCTGTTTTTT.

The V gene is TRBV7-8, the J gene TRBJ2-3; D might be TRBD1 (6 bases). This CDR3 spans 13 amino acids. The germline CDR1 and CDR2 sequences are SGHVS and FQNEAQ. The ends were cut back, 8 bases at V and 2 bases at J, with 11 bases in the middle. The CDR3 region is CASRDTYTDTQYF. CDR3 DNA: TGTGCCAGCCGGGACACCTACACAGATACGCAGTATTTT.

CDR3 sequence: CASSQLSTDTQYF. In DNA, the CDR3 is TGCGCCAGCAGCCAACTGTCTACAGATACGCAGTATTTT. The chain employs TRBV4-1 and TRBJ2-3, with unresolved D. This CDR3 comprises 13 residues. Germline lookup yields CDR1 MGHRA and CDR2 YSYEKL. The V and J ends lost 2 bases and 3 bases respectively, with 6 bases between them.

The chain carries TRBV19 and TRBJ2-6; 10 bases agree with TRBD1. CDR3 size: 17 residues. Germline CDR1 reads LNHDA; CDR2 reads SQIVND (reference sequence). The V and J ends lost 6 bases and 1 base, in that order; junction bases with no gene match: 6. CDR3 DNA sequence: TGTGCCAGTAGCCTCGGACAGGGGGAGTCTGGGGCCAACGTCCTGACTTTC. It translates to CASSLGQGESGANVLTF.

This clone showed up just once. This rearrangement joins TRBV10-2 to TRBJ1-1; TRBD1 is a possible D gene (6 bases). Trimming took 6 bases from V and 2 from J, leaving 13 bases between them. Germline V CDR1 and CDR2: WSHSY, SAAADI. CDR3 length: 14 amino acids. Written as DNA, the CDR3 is TGCGCCAGCAGGCCCGGGACATCTAACACTGAAGCTTTCTTT. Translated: CASRPGTSNTEAFF.

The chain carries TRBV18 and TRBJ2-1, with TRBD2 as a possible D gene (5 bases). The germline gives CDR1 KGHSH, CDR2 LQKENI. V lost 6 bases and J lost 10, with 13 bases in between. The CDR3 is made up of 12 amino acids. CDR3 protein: CASSLGVAEQFF. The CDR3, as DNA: TGTGCCAGCTCCCTCGGGGTAGCGGAGCAGTTCTTC.

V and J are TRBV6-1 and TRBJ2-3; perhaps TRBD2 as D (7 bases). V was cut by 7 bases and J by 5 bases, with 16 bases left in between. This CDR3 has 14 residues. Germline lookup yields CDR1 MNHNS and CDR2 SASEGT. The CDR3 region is CASMEGGLGDTQYF. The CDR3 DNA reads TGTGCCAGCATGGAGGGGGGGCTAGGAGATACGCAGTATTTT.

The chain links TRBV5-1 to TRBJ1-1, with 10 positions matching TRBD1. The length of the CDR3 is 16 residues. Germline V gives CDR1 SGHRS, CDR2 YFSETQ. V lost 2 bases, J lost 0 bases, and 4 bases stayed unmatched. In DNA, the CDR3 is TGCGCCAGCAGCTTAATGGGACAGGGGTTGAACACTGAAGCTTTCTTT. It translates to CASSLMGQGLNTEAFF. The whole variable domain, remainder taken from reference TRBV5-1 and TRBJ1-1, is KAGVTQTPRYLIKTRGQQVTLSCSPISGHRSVSWYQQTPGQGLQFLFEYFSETQRNKGNFPGRFSGRQFSNSRSEMNVSTLELGDSALYLCASSLMGQGLNTEAFFGQGTRLTVV.

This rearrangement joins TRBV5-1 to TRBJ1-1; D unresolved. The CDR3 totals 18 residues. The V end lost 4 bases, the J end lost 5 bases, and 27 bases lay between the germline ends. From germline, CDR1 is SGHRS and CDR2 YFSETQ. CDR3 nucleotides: TGCGCCAGCAGCCTAGGTATAATAAAAAACGGGAAGAATACTGAAGCTTTCTTT. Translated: CASSLGIIKNGKNTEAFF. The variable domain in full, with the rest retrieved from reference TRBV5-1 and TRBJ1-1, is KAGVTQTPRYLIKTRGQQVTLSCSPISGHRSVSWYQQTPGQGLQFLFEYFSETQRNKGNFPGRFSGRQFSNSRSEMNVSTLELGDSALYLCASSLGIIKNGKNTEAFFGQGTRLTVV.